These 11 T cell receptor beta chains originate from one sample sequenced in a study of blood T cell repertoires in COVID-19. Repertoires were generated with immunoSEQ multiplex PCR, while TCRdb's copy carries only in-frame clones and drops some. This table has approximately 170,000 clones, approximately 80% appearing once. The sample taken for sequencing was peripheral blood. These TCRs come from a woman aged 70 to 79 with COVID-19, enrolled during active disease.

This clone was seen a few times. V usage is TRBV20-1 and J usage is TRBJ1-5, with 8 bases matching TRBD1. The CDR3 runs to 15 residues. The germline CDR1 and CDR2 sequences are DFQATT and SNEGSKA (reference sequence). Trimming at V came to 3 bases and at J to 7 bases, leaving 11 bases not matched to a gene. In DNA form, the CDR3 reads TGCAGTGCTAGTATGGGCGCAGGGGGCGGCCAGCCCCAGCATTTT. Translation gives CSASMGAGGGQPQHF.

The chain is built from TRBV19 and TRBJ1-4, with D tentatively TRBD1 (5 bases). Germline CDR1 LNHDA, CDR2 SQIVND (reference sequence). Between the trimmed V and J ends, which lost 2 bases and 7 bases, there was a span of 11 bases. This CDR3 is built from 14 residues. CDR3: CASSIQGGGEKLFF. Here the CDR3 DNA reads TGTGCCAGTAGTATACAGGGAGGAGGTGAAAAACTGTTTTTT.

The CDR3 reads CASSLTGFTEAFF. The CDR3 coding sequence is TGTGCCAGCAGTTTGACAGGCTTCACTGAAGCTTTCTTT. V gene TRBV27 combines with J gene TRBJ1-1; perhaps TRBD1 as D (6 bases). CDR1 and CDR2 (germline): MNHEY, SMNVEV (reference sequence). CDR3 length equals 13 residues. The germline V and J ends were trimmed by 3 bases and 4 bases, with 9 bases remaining between them.

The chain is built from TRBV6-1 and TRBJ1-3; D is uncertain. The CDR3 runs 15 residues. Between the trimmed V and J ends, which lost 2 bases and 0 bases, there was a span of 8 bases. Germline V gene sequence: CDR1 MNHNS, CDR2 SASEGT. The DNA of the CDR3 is TGTGCCAGCAGTGAACCGAGCTACTCTGGAAACACCATATATTTT. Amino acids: CASSEPSYSGNTIYF.

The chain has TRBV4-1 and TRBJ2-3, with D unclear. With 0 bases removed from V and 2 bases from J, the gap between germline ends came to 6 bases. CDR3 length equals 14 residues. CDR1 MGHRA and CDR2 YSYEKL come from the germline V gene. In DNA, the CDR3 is TGCGCCAGCAGCCAAGAAATAGTCACAGATACGCAGTATTTT. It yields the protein CASSQEIVTDTQYF.

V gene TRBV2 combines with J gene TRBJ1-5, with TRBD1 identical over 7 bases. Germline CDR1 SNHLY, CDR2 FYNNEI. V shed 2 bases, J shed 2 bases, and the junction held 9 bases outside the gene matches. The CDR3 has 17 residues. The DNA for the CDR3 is TGTGCCAGCAGTGAAAGGGGGCTTGAACGAGGCAATCAGCCCCAGCATTTT. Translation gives CASSERGLERGNQPQHF. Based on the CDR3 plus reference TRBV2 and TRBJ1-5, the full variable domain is EPEVTQTPSHQVTQMGQEVILRCVPISNHLYFYWYRQILGQKVEFLVSFYNNEISEKSEIFDDQFSVERPDGSNFTLKIRSTKLEDSAMYFCASSERGLERGNQPQHFGDGTRLSIL.

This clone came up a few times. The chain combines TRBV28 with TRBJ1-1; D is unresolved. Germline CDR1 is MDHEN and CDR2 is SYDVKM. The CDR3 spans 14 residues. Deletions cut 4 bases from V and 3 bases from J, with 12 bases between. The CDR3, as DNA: TGTGCCAGCAGTTCGGGTGGAATTGACACTGAAGCTTTCTTT. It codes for CASSSGGIDTEAFF.

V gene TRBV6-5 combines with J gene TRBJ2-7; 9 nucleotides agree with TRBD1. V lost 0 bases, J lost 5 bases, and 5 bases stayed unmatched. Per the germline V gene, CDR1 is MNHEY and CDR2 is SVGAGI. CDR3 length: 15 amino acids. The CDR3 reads CASSYSTQGANEQYF. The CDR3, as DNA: TGTGCCAGCAGTTACTCGACACAGGGGGCGAACGAGCAGTACTTC.

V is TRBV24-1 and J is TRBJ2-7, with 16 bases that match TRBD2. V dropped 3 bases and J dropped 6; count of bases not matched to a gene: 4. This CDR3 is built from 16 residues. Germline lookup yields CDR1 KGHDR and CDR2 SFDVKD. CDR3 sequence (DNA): TGTGCCACCAGTGATCCGGGACTAGCGGGAGGGGGCGAGCAGTACTTC. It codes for CATSDPGLAGGGEQYF.

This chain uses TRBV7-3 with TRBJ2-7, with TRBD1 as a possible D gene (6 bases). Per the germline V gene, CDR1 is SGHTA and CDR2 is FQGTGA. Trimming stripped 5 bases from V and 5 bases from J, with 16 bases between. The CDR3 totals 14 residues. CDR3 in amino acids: CASSQLRGYHEQYV. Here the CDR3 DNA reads TGTGCCAGCAGCCAGCTCAGGGGTTACCACGAGCAGTACGTC.

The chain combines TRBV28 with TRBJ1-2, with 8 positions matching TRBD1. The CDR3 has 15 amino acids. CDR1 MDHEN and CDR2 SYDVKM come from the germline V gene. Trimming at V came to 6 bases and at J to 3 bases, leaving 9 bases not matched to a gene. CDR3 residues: CASRDPGGADYGYTF. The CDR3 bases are TGTGCCAGCAGGGATCCAGGGGGCGCGGACTATGGCTACACCTTC.